These T cell receptor beta chains were read from a single sample in a study of precursors of human CD4 cytotoxic T cells. One entry per CDR3 protein, called by TCRdb with MiXCR from the reads. The table includes roughly 700 distinct CDR3 sequences, roughly a sixth detected once. The material sequenced was memory CD4+ T cells from blood (PBMCs). These receptors came from a human donor in good health. Both conserved end residues are part of each CDR3. D genes are given only for firm matches. Expanded clones get a size class; other rows say once, few or many, or leave the size out.

v_gene	j_gene	d_gene	abundance	CDR3aa
TRBV5-1	TRBJ2-2	TRBD1	few	CASSPTHRGDTGELFF
TRBV21-1	TRBJ1-3	.	.	CASSSTDRYSGNTIYF
TRBV28	TRBJ1-1	TRBD1	.	CASSLATGSEVTEAFF
TRBV6-5	TRBJ2-3	TRBD2	.	CASSPGRDTQYF
TRBV7-2	TRBJ2-7	.	few	CASSLDGGLHYEQYF
TRBV6-1	TRBJ1-5	.	.	CASRSGTQPQHF
TRBV4-1	TRBJ1-2	TRBD1	large	CASSQDGQGNYGYTF
TRBV5-1	TRBJ2-5	.	few	CASSLMRQERETQYF
TRBV11-2	TRBJ1-1	.	.	CASSLDRSPNTEAFF
TRBV5-1	TRBJ2-2	.	few	CASSLETGELFF
TRBV7-2	TRBJ2-5	TRBD2	few	CASSLGGRALETQYF
TRBV3-1	TRBJ2-7	TRBD2	few	CASSSSSGGLSYEQYF
TRBV20-1	TRBJ2-3	TRBD2	.	CSAIHLSGGLAGVADTQYF
TRBV5-1	TRBJ2-3	.	.	CASSLGVRDIADTQYF
TRBV10-3	TRBJ2-7	.	.	CATCEGHGYEQYF
TRBV20-1	TRBJ1-5	.	few	CSAPTPTGTQYSNQPQHF
TRBV29-1	TRBJ2-7	.	.	CSVRRGSYEQYF
TRBV7-3	TRBJ2-1	.	few	CASSLMPANEQFF
TRBV24-1	TRBJ1-1	.	.	CATSDKQGFSEAFF
TRBV25-1	TRBJ2-7	TRBD2	large	CASLKAGAGGYEQYF
TRBV18	TRBJ1-6	TRBD1	few	CASSPGTGKGSPLHF
TRBV20-1	TRBJ2-7	.	.	CSARADLMHYEQYF
TRBV11-2	TRBJ2-1	TRBD2	few	CASSATGLAFPNEQFF
TRBV20-1	TRBJ2-7	.	few	CSASKPGRAVHEQYF
TRBV11-3	TRBJ2-1	.	.	CASSLSTYNEQFF
TRBV5-1	TRBJ1-1	TRBD1	few	CATRPQGANTEAFF
TRBV7-2	TRBJ1-1	TRBD1	.	CASSFARDRGTEAFF
TRBV7-3	TRBJ2-3	.	.	CASSFLGRSTDTQYF
TRBV5-1	TRBJ1-5	.	.	CASSLLPRGVAGSNQPQHF
TRBV5-6	TRBJ1-4	.	.	CASSSGLGGEKLFF
TRBV29-1	TRBJ2-5	.	few	CSVRAVEETQYF
TRBV12-3/TRBV12-4	TRBJ1-3	TRBD1	.	CASSLRQGASPATIYF
TRBV27	TRBJ1-1	.	.	CASSFSRVVNTEAFF
TRBV24-1	TRBJ2-7	.	few	CATFLETPEQYF
TRBV20-1	TRBJ2-1	.	few	CSARDGLTNEQFF
TRBV10-2	TRBJ1-5	TRBD1	.	CASSHGQGSYQPQHF
TRBV7-9	TRBJ2-7	TRBD2	.	CASSWGTIPYEQYF
TRBV9	TRBJ2-1	.	.	CASSPRAGDRNEQFF
TRBV30	TRBJ1-3	.	.	CAWSVRVRVSGNTIYF
TRBV2	TRBJ2-1	.	.	CASSAAAKGNEQFF
TRBV11-2	TRBJ2-7	TRBD1	.	CASSLVGTGAYEQYF
TRBV20-1	TRBJ2-5	TRBD2	.	CSAPTSGRAETQYF
TRBV5-1	TRBJ1-4	.	.	CASSLMGSTNEKLFF
TRBV24-1	TRBJ2-3	.	.	CATSESTDTQYF
TRBV5-6	TRBJ2-7	TRBD2	.	CASSLGLAGSYEQYF
TRBV12-3/TRBV12-4	TRBJ2-3	.	few	CASSSTGETDTQYF
TRBV7-2	TRBJ1-5	.	few	CASSLLSYPSAQPQHF
TRBV28	TRBJ2-3	TRBD1	few	CASSQGADTQYF
TRBV7-9	TRBJ1-1	TRBD1	few	CASSATYSDRVKTEAFF